One sample yielded the 27 T cell receptor beta chains listed below, sequenced in a study of cytomegalovirus exposure and HLA in healthy donors. Primers: 60 Vbeta forward and 13 Jbeta reverse. Only in-frame clones appear in the TCRdb table, and some are missing; sequencing was by immunoSEQ multiplex PCR. The listing records about 160,000 clones. The sequenced sample consisted of PBMCs. These receptors all come from a man aged 25 to 45 in good health and CMV-seronegative.

With regard to this clone: The same CDR3 can be traced to other DNA sequences in this sample. CDR3 nucleotide sequence: TGTGCCAGCAGCGTAGACAGGGGGCCCACTGAAGCTTTCTTT. It encodes CASSVDRGPTEAFF. The rearrangement uses TRBV9 and TRBJ1-1; 9 nucleotides align to TRBD1. V dropped 0 bases and J dropped 4; count of bases not matched to a gene: 1. The CDR3 has 14 residues. Per germline, CDR1 SGDLS and CDR2 YYNGEE.

This rearrangement joins TRBV6-1 to TRBJ2-7, with D possibly TRBD1 on 6 matching bases. Germline loops: CDR1 MNHNS, CDR2 SASEGT. The CDR3 is 13 residues long. Trimming pared 6 bases from V and 4 bases from J, leaving 13 bases between. Here the CDR3 reads CASSPQGQYEQYF. CDR3 bases: TGTGCCAGCAGCCCACAGGGTCAGTACGAGCAGTACTTC.

The chain joins TRBV18 to TRBJ1-2; D perhaps matches TRBD1 (6 bases). V was cut by 3 bases and J by 7 bases, with 15 bases left in between. CDR1 is KGHSH, CDR2 LQKENI, per germline. The CDR3 is 14 amino acids. CDR3 bases: TGTGCCAGCTCACCTGGGGGCACCAGGGGTGGCTACACCTTC. Protein sequence: CASSPGGTRGGYTF.

The chain joins TRBV7-9 to TRBJ2-5; 9 bases are shared with TRBD1. The V gene's germline CDR1 is SEHNR and CDR2 FQNEAQ (reference sequence). J was trimmed by 5 bases and V by 11 bases; bases with no gene match: 15. The CDR3 sequence is 15 residues long. The CDR3, as DNA: TGTGCCTCCAGGGCGGGGACAGGGAAAGGGGAGACCCAGTACTTC. It encodes CASRAGTGKGETQYF.

The V call is TRBV9, the J call TRBJ2-7, with TRBD1 as a possible D gene (5 bases). CDR1 is SGDLS, CDR2 YYNGEE, per germline. The CDR3 covers 17 residues. V was clipped by 3 bases and J by 2 bases, with 21 bases between them. CDR3 loop: CASSGTLGVNLPYEQYF. The CDR3 nucleotides read TGTGCCAGCAGCGGAACGCTAGGGGTTAACTTACCCTACGAGCAGTACTTC.

V gene TRBV27 combines with J gene TRBJ2-7; D ambiguous. Germline values: CDR1 MNHEY, CDR2 SMNVEV (reference sequence). Trimming removed 4 bases at V and 7 bases at J, with 23 bases between. This CDR3 has 16 amino acids. CDR3 sequence reads: CASSSLGGAIPFEQYF. CDR3 in DNA: TGTGCCAGCAGTTCCCTCGGTGGAGCGATACCCTTTGAGCAGTACTTC.

The CDR3 sequence is CASSLTLPTSGNVGTQYF. CDR3 nucleotides: TGTGCCAGCAGCCTAACGCTTCCAACTAGCGGGAATGTTGGTACGCAGTATTTT. The chain employs TRBV4-2 and TRBJ2-3; TRBD2 matches 10 bases. The CDR3 spans 18 residues. Germline V lookup: CDR1 LGHNA, CDR2 YNFKEQ. V was pared by 4 bases and J by 8 bases, with 18 bases of the junction left unmatched.

V is TRBV7-2 and J is TRBJ2-4; 10 bases fit TRBD2. The V gene's germline CDR1 is SGHTA and CDR2 FQGNSA. The J segment lost 0 bases and the V segment lost 3 bases, leaving 11 bases of the junction unmatched. The CDR3 loop spans 19 amino acids. This CDR3 reads CASSLGVAGGPLAKNIQYF. The DNA of the CDR3 is TGTGCCAGCAGCTTGGGGGTAGCGGGAGGTCCACTAGCCAAAAACATTCAGTACTTC.

The chain couples TRBV5-1 to TRBJ2-2; tentative D call: TRBD2 (6 bases). Germline CDR1 and CDR2: SGHRS and YFSETQ. V was cut by 1 base and J by 3 bases, with 13 bases left in between. The CDR3 runs 16 residues. CDR3 DNA sequence: TGCGCCAGCAGCTTGACCGCCGGGACTGACACCGGGGAGCTGTTTTTT. Translating it yields CASSLTAGTDTGELFF.

This rearrangement joins TRBV11-2 to TRBJ2-7, with 7 positions matching TRBD1. The CDR3 has 15 amino acids. The J segment lost 2 bases and the V segment lost 0 bases, leaving 4 bases of the junction unmatched. Germline-derived CDR1 and CDR2 are SGHAT and FQNNGV. The CDR3 loop reads CASSLEATGAYEQYF. The CDR3 coding sequence is TGTGCCAGCAGCTTAGAAGCAACAGGGGCCTACGAGCAGTACTTC.

CDR3 coding DNA: TGTGCCAGCAGCCTAGATGGTAGCGGGGTCGGTAGGGAGACCCAGTACTTC. Residues: CASSLDGSGVGRETQYF. The chain joins TRBV7-3 to TRBJ2-5; 8 bases are shared with TRBD2. After removal of 5 bases from V and 5 bases from J, the junction contained 16 bases not matched to a gene. The CDR3 runs 17 residues. Germline CDR1 reads SGHTA; CDR2 reads FQGTGA.

The rearrangement links TRBV27 to TRBJ2-7, with 7 bases identical to TRBD2. The J segment lost 5 bases and the V segment lost 8 bases, leaving 18 bases of the junction unmatched. This CDR3 spans 16 amino acids. Germline V gives CDR1 MNHEY, CDR2 SMNVEV (reference sequence). The CDR3 reads CASATSGLAVVNEQYF. CDR3 coding DNA: TGTGCCAGCGCCACCTCCGGCCTAGCGGTTGTAAACGAGCAGTACTTC.

V usage is TRBV14 and J usage is TRBJ2-7; D remains ambiguous. V was trimmed by 1 base and J by 6 bases, leaving 7 bases between them. Germline V gives CDR1 SGHDN, CDR2 FVKESK. The CDR3 has 12 residues. The CDR3 coding sequence is TGTGCCAGCAGCCAAGTTTTGGCCGAGCAGTACTTC. Translating gives CASSQVLAEQYF.

The rearrangement uses TRBV11-3 and TRBJ1-1; D call uncertain. CDR1 is SGHNT and CDR2 is YENEEA in the germline V gene. This CDR3 contains 14 residues. V lost 1 base and J lost 1, with 7 bases in between. The CDR3 DNA sequence: TGTGCCAGCAGCTTAGTCCATAGGAACACTGAAGCTTTCTTT. It codes for CASSLVHRNTEAFF.

CDR3 nucleotide sequence: TGTGCCAGTAGTATAGCCGGGAGTGAGACCCAGTACTTC. This sequence encodes CASSIAGSETQYF. The gene calls are TRBV19 and TRBJ2-5, with a weak D call TRBD2 (6 bases). Between the trimmed V and J ends, which lost 1 base and 5 bases, there was a span of 8 bases. The CDR3 spans 13 residues. CDR1 LNHDA and CDR2 SQIVND come from the germline V gene (reference sequence).

The rearrangement uses TRBV5-1 and TRBJ2-2; 9 bases line up with TRBD1. This CDR3 is 17 amino acids long. Germline loops: CDR1 SGHRS, CDR2 YFSETQ. The junction had 6 bases not matched to a gene; V was cut back by 2 bases and J by 1 base. The CDR3 region has the DNA TGCGCCAGCAGCTTCGGACAGGGGAAAAGGAACACCGGGGAGCTGTTTTTT. Translating gives CASSFGQGKRNTGELFF.

The chain recombines TRBV6-5 with TRBJ2-5, with D possibly being TRBD1 (5 bases). CDR1 is MNHEY, CDR2 SVGAGI, per germline. V lost 4 bases and J lost 4, with 19 bases in between. The CDR3 is 16 residues long. CDR3 nucleotide sequence: TGTGCCAGCAGTTCCCCAGGGTTTAATTTTGTAGAGACCCAGTACTTC. This sequence encodes CASSSPGFNFVETQYF.

The chain is built from TRBV7-6 and TRBJ1-1, with D possibly being TRBD1 (5 bases). V was shortened by 4 bases and J by 5 bases, with 14 bases between the two germline ends. The CDR3 has 14 residues. Germline V gene lookup returns CDR1 SGHVS and CDR2 FNYEAQ. The CDR3 DNA is TGTGCCAGCAGCTCCTCCTGGTCAGGGACTGAAGCTTTCTTT. Translating it yields CASSSSWSGTEAFF.

The gene calls are TRBV5-4 and TRBJ1-2; D is ambiguous. V lost 5 bases and J lost 5, with 19 bases in between. The length of the CDR3 is 15 residues. The germline V gene has CDR1 SGHNT and CDR2 YYREEE (reference sequence). In nucleotides, the CDR3 is TGTGCCAGCAGTACACTGCTTAACTCGGGGTATGGCTACACCTTC. This encodes CASSTLLNSGYGYTF.

The gene calls are TRBV9 and TRBJ1-2, with D possibly TRBD1 on 5 matching bases. Germline values: CDR1 SGDLS, CDR2 YYNGEE. The length of the CDR3 is 12 residues. V lost 4 bases to trimming and J lost 7 bases, with 11 bases between them. DNA of the CDR3: TGTGCCAGCAGCCCCCAGGGTCCTGGCTACACCTTC. This encodes CASSPQGPGYTF.

The J gene is TRBJ2-7, the V gene TRBV5-1, with D possibly TRBD1 on 6 matching bases. V was clipped by 0 bases and J by 0 bases, with 13 bases between them. The germline gives CDR1 SGHRS, CDR2 YFSETQ. The CDR3 covers 16 residues. CDR3 coding DNA: TGCGCCAGCAGCTTGGAGCTCACAGGGAGCTCCTACGAGCAGTACTTC. Residues: CASSLELTGSSYEQYF.

In nucleotides, the CDR3 is TGTGCCAGCAGCTCGGACACCCGCACAGATACGCAGTATTTT. As protein: CASSSDTRTDTQYF. The rearrangement uses TRBV11-2 and TRBJ2-3; TRBD1 might be the D (5 bases). This CDR3 spans 14 amino acids. In germline, CDR1 is SGHAT, CDR2 FQNNGV. V lost 4 bases to trimming and J lost 1 base, with 9 bases between them. Full variable domain (outside the CDR3, taken from reference TRBV11-2 and TRBJ2-3): EAGVAQSPRYKIIEKRQSVAFWCNPISGHATLYWYQQILGQGPKLLIQFQNNGVVDDSQLPKDRFSAERLKGVDSTLKIQPAKLEDSAVYLCASSSDTRTDTQYFGPGTRLTVL.

The chain couples TRBV9 to TRBJ2-1, with TRBD2 matching 8 bases. Germline V lookup: CDR1 SGDLS, CDR2 YYNGEE. J gave up 0 bases and V 4 bases, and 15 bases lay outside the gene matches. This CDR3 is 19 amino acids long. The CDR3, as DNA: TGTGCCAGCAGCCCCCCCCGGCTAGCGGGCCTACTCTCCTACAATGAGCAGTTCTTC. This translates into CASSPPRLAGLLSYNEQFF.

The chain carries TRBV27 and TRBJ2-3; D might be TRBD1 (5 bases). The CDR3 extends over 16 amino acids. Germline CDR1 and CDR2: MNHEY and SMNVEV (reference sequence). V was shortened by 5 bases and J by 3 bases, with 18 bases between the two germline ends. The DNA of the CDR3 is TGTGCCAGCAGTCCTCTTAGGGGTGTCATAACAGATACGCAGTATTTT. It translates to CASSPLRGVITDTQYF.

With regard to this clone: The junction and the germline gene differ at one end; a read error may be behind it. This chain connects TRBV4-1 to TRBJ2-2, with 9 bases matching TRBD1. The CDR3 loop spans 16 amino acids. From germline, CDR1 is MGHRA and CDR2 YSYEKL. The CDR3 DNA reads as TGTGCCAGCAGCCAACCGGGACAGGGCCGGACCGGGGAGCTGTTTTTT. It codes for CASSQPGQGRTGELFF.

V usage is TRBV5-1 and J usage is TRBJ1-1, with D uncertain. The V gene lost 4 bases and the J gene lost 4 bases, with 17 bases spanning the gap. The CDR3 has 15 residues. Germline CDR1 SGHRS, CDR2 YFSETQ. CDR3 DNA sequence: TGCGCCAGCAGCCCCCTTCAGTCGGGTAGCACTGAAGCTTTCTTT. Protein: CASSPLQSGSTEAFF.

The chain joins TRBV27 to TRBJ2-1; 8 bases align to TRBD1. The J segment lost 4 bases and the V segment lost 10 bases, leaving 12 bases of the junction unmatched. The CDR3 extends over 15 amino acids. Looked up from germline, CDR1 is MNHEY and CDR2 is SMNVEV (reference sequence). CDR3 region: CAIGMGTGPYNEQFF. The CDR3 DNA reads as TGTGCCATCGGGATGGGGACAGGCCCATACAATGAGCAGTTCTTC.